This TCR beta chain came from a study of blood T cell repertoires in COVID-19. The wider study: Acute-phase and convalescent COVID-19 samples originated in the United States, Italy and Spain. Sources were T cells, B-cell-depleted T cells, or PBMCs; the material itself was cDNA or gDNA.

The method was immunoSEQ multiplex PCR; TCRdb's version includes in-frame clones alone and lacks a portion of them. This sample has a few hundred thousand clones, with 80% to 85% found just once. CDR3 length: 13 amino acids. The V gene end was trimmed by 2 bases and the J gene end by 7 bases; junction bases not matched to a gene: 4. The V gene's germline CDR1 is MNHEY and CDR2 SMNVEV (reference sequence). This receptor was obtained from a woman aged 45-60 years who had recovered from COVID-19. The V gene is TRBV27, the J gene TRBJ2-7, with 8 bases aligning to TRBD1. Sequenced sample: PBMCs or T cells enriched from blood (not recorded which). CDR3 nucleotides: TGTGCCAGCAGTTTAGACAGGGGAACGGAGCAGTACTTC. It yields the protein CASSLDRGTEQYF.